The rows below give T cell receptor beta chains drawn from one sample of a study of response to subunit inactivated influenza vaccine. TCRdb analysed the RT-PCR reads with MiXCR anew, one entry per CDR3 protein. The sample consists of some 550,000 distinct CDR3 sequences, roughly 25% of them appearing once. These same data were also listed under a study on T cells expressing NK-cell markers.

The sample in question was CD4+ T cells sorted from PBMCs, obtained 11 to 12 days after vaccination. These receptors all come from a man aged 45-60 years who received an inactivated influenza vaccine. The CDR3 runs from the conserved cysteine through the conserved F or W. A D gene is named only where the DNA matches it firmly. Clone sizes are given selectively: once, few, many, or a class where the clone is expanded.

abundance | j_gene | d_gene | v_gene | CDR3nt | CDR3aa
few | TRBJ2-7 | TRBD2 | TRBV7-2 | TGTGCCAGCAGCGTTAGCGGGGCCTACGAGCAGTACTTC | CASSVSGAYEQYF
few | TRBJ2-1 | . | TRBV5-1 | TGCGCCAGCAGCTTGGTGGGGGATCGAAGCAATGAGCAGTTCTTC | CASSLVGDRSNEQFF
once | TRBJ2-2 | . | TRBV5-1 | TGCGCCAGCAGCCTACAGGGATGGGAGCTGTTTTTT | CASSLQGWELFF
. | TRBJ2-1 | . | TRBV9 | TGTGCCAGCAGCGTAGCGATAGGGAGTAATGAGCAGTTCTTC | CASSVAIGSNEQFF
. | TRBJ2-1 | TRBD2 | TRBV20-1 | TGCAGTGCTTTACAATTACTAGCGGGTTTGTCCTACAATGAGCAGTTCTTC | CSALQLLAGLSYNEQFF
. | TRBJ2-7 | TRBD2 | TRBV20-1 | TGCAGTGCTGTAAGAGCGGGAGCCTACGAGCAGTACTTC | CSAVRAGAYEQYF
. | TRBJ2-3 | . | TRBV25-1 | TGTGCCACTAGTTGGGCCTCCACAGATACGCAGTATTTT | CATSWASTDTQYF
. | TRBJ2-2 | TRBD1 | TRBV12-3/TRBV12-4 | TGTGCCAGCAGTCGGCCGGGACAGGGGCCCGGGGAGCTGTTTTTT | CASSRPGQGPGELFF
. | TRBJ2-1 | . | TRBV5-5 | TGTGCCAGCAGCTTACGAACTAGCAATTACAATGAGCAGTTCTTC | CASSLRTSNYNEQFF
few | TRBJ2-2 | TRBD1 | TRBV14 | TGTGCCAGCAGCCACCGACAGGGTTTGGGCACCGGGGAGCTGTTTTTT | CASSHRQGLGTGELFF
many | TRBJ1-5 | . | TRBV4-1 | TGCGCCAGCAGCCAGGACCGGGCCCTCGGCTATCAGCCCCAGCATTTT | CASSQDRALGYQPQHF
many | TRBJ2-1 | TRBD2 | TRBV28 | TGTGCCAGCAATCCCTTGCCGGGACTAGCGGGGGTATCCCCCTACAATGAGCAGTTCTTC | CASNPLPGLAGVSPYNEQFF
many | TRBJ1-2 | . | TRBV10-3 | TGTGCCATCAGTGAGCCAAGGGCGCGGTATGGCTACACCTTC | CAISEPRARYGYTF
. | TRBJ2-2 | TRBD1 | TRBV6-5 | TGTGCCAGCAGTTACCCGTACGGGACAGCCTACACCGGGGAGCTGTTTTTT | CASSYPYGTAYTGELFF
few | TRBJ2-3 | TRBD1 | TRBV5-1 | TGCGCCAGCCGTGGGACAGGGTCGGGTATGACGCAGTATTTT | CASRGTGSGMTQYF
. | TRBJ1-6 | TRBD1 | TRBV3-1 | TGTGCCAGCAGCCAATCGGACAGGCGGAGTTCACCCCTCCACTTT | CASSQSDRRSSPLHF